Shown below are 5 T cell receptor beta chains from a single sample sequenced in a study of early stage breast cancer tumors. TCRdb's table, derived via immunoSEQ multiplex PCR, lists solely in-frame clones and lacks some. The sample contains about 9,000 clones, roughly 70% of which appear only once. Sequenced material: breast tumor tissue. The receptors shown here come from a person in their fifties with breast cancer.

This clone showed up just once. The rearrangement links TRBV27 to TRBJ1-2, with 7 bases fitting TRBD1. Trimming at V came to 7 bases and at J to 9 bases, leaving 5 bases not matched to a gene. There are 11 residues in the CDR3. Germline values: CDR1 MNHEY, CDR2 SMNVEV (reference sequence). The chain's CDR3 is CASIQGGSYTF. The CDR3 DNA reads as TGTGCCAGCATCCAAGGGGGCAGCTACACCTTC.

This chain links TRBV10-2 with TRBJ1-2; maybe TRBD1 (6 bases). This CDR3 contains 13 residues. Germline V gene data show CDR1 as WSHSY and CDR2 as SAAADI. Trimming shortened V by 2 bases and J by 8 bases, and 12 bases separated the two germline ends. The CDR3 here is CASSEEGERGYTF. The CDR3, as DNA: TGCGCCAGCAGTGAGGAGGGGGAGAGGGGCTACACCTTC.

This clone was detected a few times. The genes are TRBV12-5 and TRBJ1-6, with 8 bases fitting TRBD1. CDR3 size: 18 residues. Germline V gene lookup returns CDR1 LGHNT and CDR2 FRNRAP. With V trimmed by 1 base and J by 3 bases, 8 bases remained unmatched. This chain's CDR3 is CASGLALDREHYNSPLHF. The CDR3 DNA reads TGTGCTAGTGGTTTGGCATTGGACAGGGAACACTATAATTCACCCCTCCACTTT.

The chain employs TRBV14 and TRBJ2-7; 10 bases agree with TRBD1. The CDR3 is 17 residues long. The V gene's germline CDR1 is SGHDN and CDR2 FVKESK. Germline trimming cut 1 base from V and 2 bases from J; bases unmatched to any gene: 8. CDR3 loop: CASSQGGGGTGAYEQYF. The CDR3 bases are TGTGCCAGCAGCCAAGGGGGAGGTGGGACAGGGGCCTACGAGCAGTACTTC.

This chain joins TRBV5-1 and TRBJ2-1; D possibly corresponds to TRBD2 (5 bases). The CDR3 length is 15 residues. V dropped 0 bases and J dropped 8 bases, with 15 bases sitting between them. CDR1 is SGHRS and CDR2 is YFSETQ in the germline V gene. The DNA for the CDR3 is TGCGCCAGCAGCTTGGTGGGAGATACCGCCCATGAGCAGTTCTTC. Translating gives CASSLVGDTAHEQFF.